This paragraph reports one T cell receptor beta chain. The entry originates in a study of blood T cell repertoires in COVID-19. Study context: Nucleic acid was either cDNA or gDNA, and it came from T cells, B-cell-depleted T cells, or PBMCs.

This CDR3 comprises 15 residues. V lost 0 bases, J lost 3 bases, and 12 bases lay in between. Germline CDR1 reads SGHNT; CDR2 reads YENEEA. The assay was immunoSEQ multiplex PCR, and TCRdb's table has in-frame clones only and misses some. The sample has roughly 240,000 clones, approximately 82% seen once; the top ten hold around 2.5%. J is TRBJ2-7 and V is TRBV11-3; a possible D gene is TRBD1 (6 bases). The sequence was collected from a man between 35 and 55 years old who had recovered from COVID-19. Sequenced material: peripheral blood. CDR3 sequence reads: CASSLDPGQNYEQYF. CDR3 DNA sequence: TGTGCCAGCAGCTTAGACCCCGGACAGAACTACGAGCAGTACTTC.